The rows below give T cell receptor beta chains drawn from one sample of a study of technical replicates of blood from several donors. The protocol was immunoSEQ multiplex PCR, while the TCRdb copy is restricted to in-frame clones and leaves out a portion. The profile covers some 80,000 clones, with 96% appearing a single time and around 0.28% taken by the ten largest. The sequencing input was T cells isolated from PBMCs. The source of these receptors is a human donor in good health. Both conserved end residues are part of each CDR3. The order of the fields is V gene, clone size, J gene, D gene, CDR3 protein, CDR3 DNA. D genes are given only for firm matches. Clone size is stated in some rows and not others, as once, few, many or a class when expanded.

TRBV10-3	-	TRBJ1-2	TRBD1	CAISTDRAVGYTF	TGTGCCATCAGTACGGACAGGGCTGTCGGCTACACCTTC
TRBV30	-	TRBJ1-4	-	CAWGQLNEKLFF	TGTGCCTGGGGACAGCTTAATGAAAAACTGTTTTTT
TRBV7-8	once	TRBJ1-1	TRBD1	CASSLGGTGTEAFF	TGTGCCAGCAGCTTAGGCGGGACAGGGACTGAAGCTTTCTTT
TRBV5-1	-	TRBJ2-3	TRBD1	CASSLGGAVLTDTQYF	TGCGCCAGCAGCTTAGGGGGCGCGGTACTCACAGATACGCAGTATTTT
TRBV29-1	-	TRBJ2-7	-	CSVEWRDPTSHSYEQYF	TGCAGCGTTGAATGGCGGGACCCGACGAGCCACTCCTACGAGCAGTACTTC
TRBV4-1	-	TRBJ2-7	-	CASSEDRGSYEQYF	TGCGCCAGCAGCGAAGATCGAGGATCCTACGAGCAGTACTTC
TRBV19	-	TRBJ1-5	-	CAAEKTGFGQPQHF	TGTGCCGCAGAGAAAACAGGGTTTGGTCAGCCCCAGCATTTT
TRBV5-1	-	TRBJ1-4	-	CASRKGERSEKLFF	TGCGCCAGCAGGAAGGGGGAGCGGAGTGAAAAACTGTTTTTT
TRBV5-5	-	TRBJ2-7	-	CASSLETLSGLLREQYF	TGTGCCAGCAGCTTGGAGACCCTTTCAGGACTCCTCCGCGAGCAGTACTTC
TRBV27	-	TRBJ2-7	-	CASSLLQEGGEQYF	TGTGCCAGCAGTCTACTACAAGAAGGCGGGGAGCAGTACTTC
TRBV7-2	-	TRBJ2-5	-	CASSLTRRIWETQYF	TGTGCCAGCAGCTTAACTCGGCGGATCTGGGAGACCCAGTACTTC
TRBV15	-	TRBJ1-5	-	CATSRIRRGNQPQHF	TGTGCCACCAGCAGAATAAGGAGGGGCAATCAGCCCCAGCATTTT
TRBV9	-	TRBJ1-1	-	CASSADRGEAFF	TGTGCCAGCAGCGCAGATAGGGGTGAAGCTTTCTTT
TRBV2	-	TRBJ1-5	-	CASSEETVYQPQHF	TGTGCCAGCAGTGAAGAGACAGTCTATCAGCCCCAGCATTTT
TRBV5-1	-	TRBJ1-3	-	CASSLVSWGVRSSGNTIYF	TGCGCCAGCAGCTTGGTATCGTGGGGCGTTAGGTCCTCTGGAAACACCATATATTTT
TRBV6-5	-	TRBJ1-2	-	CASRTSSYGYTF	TGTGCCAGCAGAACTTCCTCTTATGGCTACACCTTC
TRBV28	-	TRBJ2-1	-	CASSFGHTKKQFF	TGTGCCAGCAGTTTTGGACACACCAAGAAGCAGTTCTTC
TRBV5-4	-	TRBJ1-4	TRBD1	CASSWGQGPAGKLFF	TGTGCCAGCAGCTGGGGACAGGGGCCAGCCGGAAAACTGTTTTTT
TRBV18	once	TRBJ1-1	-	CASSPGRNSPAMNTEAFF	TGTGCCAGCTCACCCGGAAGGAACAGCCCTGCTATGAACACTGAAGCTTTCTTT
TRBV19	-	TRBJ2-1	TRBD2	CASSPDSGSVSYNEQFF	TGTGCCAGTAGTCCCGATAGCGGGAGTGTCTCCTACAATGAGCAGTTCTTC
TRBV7-8	-	TRBJ2-5	-	CASSLGPSVRRQEQETQYF	TGTGCCAGCAGCTTAGGTCCCTCCGTTCGGAGGCAGGAGCAAGAGACCCAGTACTTC
TRBV7-8	-	TRBJ1-1	-	CASSLSTEAFF	TGTGCCAGCAGCTTGTCGACTGAAGCTTTCTTT
TRBV4-3	-	TRBJ2-1	-	CASSQGYSNEQFF	TGCGCCAGCAGCCAAGGGTATAGCAATGAGCAGTTCTTC
TRBV28	-	TRBJ2-7	TRBD2	CASSELAGYEQYF	TGTGCCAGCAGTGAACTAGCGGGTTATGAGCAGTACTTC
TRBV18	-	TRBJ2-1	TRBD1	CASSPGQGGEQFF	TGTGCCAGCTCACCCGGACAGGGCGGTGAGCAGTTCTTC
TRBV9	once	TRBJ1-3	-	CASSVVGGYGNTIYF	TGTGCCAGCAGCGTAGTAGGAGGGTACGGAAACACCATATATTTT
TRBV27	-	TRBJ1-1	-	CASSLGTVGTEAFF	TGTGCCAGCAGTTTAGGGACTGTTGGCACTGAAGCTTTCTTT
TRBV4-1	-	TRBJ1-4	-	CASSQVAVTNEKLFF	TGCGCCAGCAGCCAAGTAGCGGTAACTAATGAAAAACTGTTTTTT
TRBV19	-	TRBJ1-1	TRBD1	CAIRDRNTEAFF	TGTGCCATTAGGGACAGGAACACTGAAGCTTTCTTT
TRBV5-1	-	TRBJ1-2	-	CASSFSQTGNYGYTF	TGCGCCAGCAGCTTCTCCCAAACAGGGAACTATGGCTACACCTTC
TRBV7-2	-	TRBJ1-2	-	CASSLGQIYGYTF	TGTGCCAGCAGCTTAGGACAGATATATGGCTACACCTTC
TRBV5-1	-	TRBJ2-1	-	CASSYDTPAYNEQFF	TGCGCCAGCAGCTATGATACCCCGGCCTACAATGAGCAGTTCTTC
TRBV6-5	-	TRBJ1-2	-	CASSYSGNGYTF	TGTGCCAGCAGTTACTCTGGCAATGGCTACACCTTC
TRBV16	-	TRBJ1-4	-	CASSLGVEKLFF	TGTGCCAGCAGCCTCGGAGTTGAAAAACTGTTTTTT
TRBV18	-	TRBJ1-2	TRBD1	CASSPPGQGASRGYTF	TGTGCCAGCTCACCACCGGGACAGGGGGCCTCGAGAGGCTACACCTTC
TRBV7-8	-	TRBJ1-2	-	CASSLDSLNYGYTF	TGTGCCAGCAGCCTGGACAGCCTTAACTATGGCTACACCTTC
TRBV7-9	-	TRBJ2-3	TRBD2	CASSPLREQSTDTQYF	TGTGCCAGCAGCCCGTTGCGGGAGCAAAGCACAGATACGCAGTATTTT
TRBV14	-	TRBJ2-7	-	CASSPYSVGLYEQYF	TGTGCCAGCAGCCCGTACAGTGTGGGTCTCTACGAGCAGTACTTC
TRBV15	-	TRBJ2-3	-	CATSRDPGDTQYF	TGTGCCACCAGCAGAGACCCAGGAGATACGCAGTATTTT
TRBV6-5	-	TRBJ2-2	TRBD1	CASSSGTGSRGELFF	TGTGCCAGCAGCTCCGGGACAGGGTCAAGGGGGGAGCTGTTTTTT
TRBV4-3	-	TRBJ1-4	TRBD1	CASSQDSGGAATNEKLFF	TGCGCCAGCAGCCAAGATTCAGGGGGCGCGGCAACTAATGAAAAACTGTTTTTT
TRBV29-1	-	TRBJ2-1	-	CSVRDISYNEQFF	TGCAGCGTCAGGGATATTTCCTACAATGAGCAGTTCTTC
TRBV2	-	TRBJ2-7	TRBD1	CASSGTGGVYEQYF	TGTGCCAGCAGTGGTACAGGGGGTGTCTACGAGCAGTACTTC
TRBV4-3	-	TRBJ1-1	TRBD1	CASSRGQGLTEAFF	TGCGCCAGCAGCCGCGGACAGGGTTTGACTGAAGCTTTCTTT
TRBV18	once	TRBJ1-1	-	CASSPQGTLGAEAFF	TGTGCCAGCTCACCACAGGGGACACTTGGGGCTGAAGCTTTCTTT
TRBV11-2	-	TRBJ2-7	TRBD1	CASSLGLGTGGEQYF	TGTGCCAGCAGCTTAGGGCTCGGGACAGGGGGCGAGCAGTACTTC
TRBV5-8	-	TRBJ1-4	-	CASSPFRGGRNEKLFF	TGTGCCAGCAGCCCTTTCCGCGGGGGCCGGAATGAAAAACTGTTTTTT
TRBV11-3	-	TRBJ2-3	TRBD2	CASSLDVAGGPGDTQYF	TGTGCCAGCAGCTTAGACGTAGCGGGAGGGCCTGGAGATACGCAGTATTTT
TRBV6-5	-	TRBJ2-1	TRBD2	CASSESGTKQFF	TGTGCCAGCTCGGAGTCCGGGACTAAGCAGTTCTTC
TRBV7-2	-	TRBJ2-7	-	CASSPGSGIYEQYF	TGTGCCAGCAGCCCCGGGTCAGGGATCTACGAGCAGTACTTC
TRBV5-1	-	TRBJ2-1	TRBD2	CASSLRWTSGNNEQFF	TGCGCCAGCAGCTTGCGGTGGACTAGCGGGAACAATGAGCAGTTCTTC
TRBV30	-	TRBJ1-5	-	CAWSRRGRDQPQHF	TGTGCCTGGAGTAGAAGGGGCAGGGATCAGCCCCAGCATTTT
TRBV11-3	-	TRBJ1-2	TRBD1	CASSAQGARYGYTF	TGTGCCAGCAGCGCACAGGGGGCGAGGTATGGCTACACCTTC
TRBV2	once	TRBJ2-7	TRBD2	CASPSGLAGVSDEQYF	TGTGCCAGCCCTTCGGGACTAGCGGGAGTTTCTGACGAGCAGTACTTC
TRBV4-3	-	TRBJ2-7	-	CASSQEEGSYEQYF	TGCGCCAGCAGCCAAGAGGAGGGATCCTACGAGCAGTACTTC
TRBV27	-	TRBJ1-4	TRBD1	CASSLSGTGTTNEKLFF	TGTGCCAGCAGTTTATCGGGGACAGGTACAACTAATGAAAAACTGTTTTTT
TRBV6-1	-	TRBJ1-2	TRBD1	CASSTTGAPGYGYTF	TGTGCCAGCAGTACCACAGGGGCGCCGGGCTATGGCTACACCTTC